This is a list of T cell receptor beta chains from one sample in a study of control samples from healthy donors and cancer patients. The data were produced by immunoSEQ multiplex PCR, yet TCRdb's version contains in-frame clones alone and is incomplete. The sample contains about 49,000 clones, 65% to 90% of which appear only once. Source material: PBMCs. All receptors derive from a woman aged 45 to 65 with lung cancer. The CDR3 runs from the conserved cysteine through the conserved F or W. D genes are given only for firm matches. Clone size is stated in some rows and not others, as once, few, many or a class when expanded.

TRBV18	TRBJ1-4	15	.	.	TGTGCCAGCTCCCTTGTAATCGCGCCGAATGAAAAACTGTTTTTT	CASSLVIAPNEKLFF
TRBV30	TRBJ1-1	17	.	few	TGTGCCTGGAGTCTCGAGACTCCGGGTTCATACATCCCTGAAGCTTTCTTT	CAWSLETPGSYIPEAFF
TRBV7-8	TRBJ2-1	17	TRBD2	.	TGTGCCAGCAGCTTAGTGCGGGGCGGGGGGGCCTCGGATGAGCAGTTCTTC	CASSLVRGGGASDEQFF
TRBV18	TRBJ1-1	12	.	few	TGTGCCAGCTCACCGGGGCAGGAGGATGCTTTCTTT	CASSPGQEDAFF
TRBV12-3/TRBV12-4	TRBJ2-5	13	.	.	TGTGCCAGCAGTTTATCGGGCACCGAGACCCAGTACTTC	CASSLSGTETQYF
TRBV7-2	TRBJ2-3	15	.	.	TGTGCCAGCAGCGCCTCTTTTCGGGCCACAGATACGCAGTATTTT	CASSASFRATDTQYF
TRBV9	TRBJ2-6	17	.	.	TGTGCCAGCAGCGGGTTGGGAGGACGCTCTGGGGCCAACGTCCTGACTTTC	CASSGLGGRSGANVLTF
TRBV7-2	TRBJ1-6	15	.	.	TGTGCCAGCAGCTTGGAGGCGGCGCATAATTCACCCCTCCACTTT	CASSLEAAHNSPLHF
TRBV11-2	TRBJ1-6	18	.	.	TGTGCCAGCAGCTTAGCCTACGGTGGAAGCTCCTATAATTCACCCCTCCACTTT	CASSLAYGGSSYNSPLHF
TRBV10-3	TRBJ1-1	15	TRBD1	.	TGTGCCATCACCGATGGGACAGGGAGGAACACTGAAGCTTTCTTT	CAITDGTGRNTEAFF
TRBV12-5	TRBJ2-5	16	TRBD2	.	TGTGCTAGTGGTTTCTCGCCTAGCGGGGGGCAAGAGACCCAGTACTTC	CASGFSPSGGQETQYF
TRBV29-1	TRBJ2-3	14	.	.	TGCAGCGTTGCTAGAACCGGGACTACAGATACGCAGTATTTT	CSVARTGTTDTQYF
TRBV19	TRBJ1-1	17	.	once	TGTGCCAGTAGTATACAGGGGAGGGGCTACATGAACACTGAAGCTTTCTTT	CASSIQGRGYMNTEAFF
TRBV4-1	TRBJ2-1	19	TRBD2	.	TGCGCCAGCAGCCCCAACCTCTTCGGACTAGCGGGGGGATACAATGAGCAGTTCTTC	CASSPNLFGLAGGYNEQFF
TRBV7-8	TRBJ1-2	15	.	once	TGTGCCAGCAGCTTTACTCAGGAGGGGGTAGGGGGCTACACCTTC	CASSFTQEGVGGYTF
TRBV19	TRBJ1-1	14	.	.	.	CASSQILERGGAFF